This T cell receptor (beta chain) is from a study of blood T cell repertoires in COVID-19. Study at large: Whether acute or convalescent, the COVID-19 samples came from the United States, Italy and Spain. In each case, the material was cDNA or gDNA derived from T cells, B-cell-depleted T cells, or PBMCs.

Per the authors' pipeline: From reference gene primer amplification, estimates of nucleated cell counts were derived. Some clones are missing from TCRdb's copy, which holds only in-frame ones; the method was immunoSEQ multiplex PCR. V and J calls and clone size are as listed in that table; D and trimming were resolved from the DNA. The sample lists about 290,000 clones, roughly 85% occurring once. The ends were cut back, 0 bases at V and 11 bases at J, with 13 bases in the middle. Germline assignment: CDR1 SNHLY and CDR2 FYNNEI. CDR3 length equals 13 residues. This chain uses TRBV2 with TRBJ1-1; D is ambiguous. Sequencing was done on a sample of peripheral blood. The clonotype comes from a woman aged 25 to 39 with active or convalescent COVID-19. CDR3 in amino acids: CASSEARGLRAFF. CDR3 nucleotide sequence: TGTGCCAGCAGTGAAGCGCGAGGTCTCCGGGCTTTCTTT. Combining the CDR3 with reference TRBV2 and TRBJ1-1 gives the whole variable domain EPEVTQTPSHQVTQMGQEVILRCVPISNHLYFYWYRQILGQKVEFLVSFYNNEISEKSEIFDDQFSVERPDGSNFTLKIRSTKLEDSAMYFCASSEARGLRAFFGQGTRLTVV.